A single sample gave rise to the 27 T cell receptor beta chains below, sequenced in a study of OX40 agonist ivuxolimab in advanced cancers. Data came from immunoSEQ multiplex PCR; TCRdb stores just in-frame clones and leaves some out. In the table there are tens of thousands of clones, 85% of which are singletons. This material consisted of CD4+ or CD8+ T cells sorted from blood, taken in a trial of the OX40 agonist ivuxolimab. These receptors were collected from an adult with an advanced solid tumor such as melanoma, head and neck, liver or kidney cancer.

This chain connects TRBV9 to TRBJ1-1, with no clear D. The CDR3 loop spans 13 amino acids. Trimming took off 0 bases at V and 0 bases at J, with 3 bases between the two ends. Germline V gives CDR1 SGDLS, CDR2 YYNGEE. The CDR3 region has the DNA TGTGCCAGCAGCGTAGCACTGAACACTGAAGCTTTCTTT. It specifies CASSVALNTEAFF.

This clone was recorded a few times. This sequence joins TRBV4-2 and TRBJ2-5; 13 bases agree with TRBD2. CDR1 is LGHNA, CDR2 YNFKEQ, per germline. The CDR3 is made up of 15 amino acids. With V trimmed by 1 base and J by 5 bases, 1 base remained unmatched. The DNA for the CDR3 is TGTGCCAGCAGCCAAGGGACTAGCGGGAGTGAGACCCAGTACTTC. Translated: CASSQGTSGSETQYF.

The V call is TRBV6-1, the J call TRBJ1-2; 7 bases agree with TRBD1. V trimming: 5 bases; J trimming: 0 bases; junction bases outside the gene matches: 3. The CDR3 length is 14 residues. CDR1 is MNHNS, CDR2 SASEGT, per germline. The CDR3 here is CASSSGTANYGYTF. In DNA form, the CDR3 reads TGTGCCAGCAGTTCCGGGACAGCTAACTATGGCTACACCTTC.

The rearrangement uses TRBV6-6 and TRBJ1-2; the D is unclear. Germline loops: CDR1 MNHNY, CDR2 SVGAGI (reference sequence). CDR3 length: 13 amino acids. V lost 8 bases, J lost 7 bases, and 17 bases lay in between. CDR3 DNA sequence: TGTGCCAGCCGCCCGGGAGGTGCTTCTGGCTACACCTTC. Amino acid sequence: CASRPGGASGYTF.

V usage is TRBV11-2 and J usage is TRBJ2-3; no firm D call. The CDR3 length is 17 residues. Germline V gene lookup returns CDR1 SGHAT and CDR2 FQNNGV. V was trimmed by 4 bases and J by 6 bases, leaving 23 bases between them. As DNA, the CDR3 is TGTGCCAGCAGCTACGTCCTCGACTCCATTATTAGTGATACGCAGTATTTT. Protein product: CASSYVLDSIISDTQYF.

The CDR3 DNA is TGTGCCAGCAGTGGGGCGACTGACGGGACCCAGTACTTC. It specifies CASSGATDGTQYF. This chain uses TRBV2 with TRBJ2-5; D gene unclear. CDR3 length equals 13 residues. Trimming shortened V by 4 bases and J by 7 bases, and 13 bases separated the two germline ends. The germline gives CDR1 SNHLY, CDR2 FYNNEI.

The chain carries TRBV19 and TRBJ2-1; D gene uncertain. V lost 5 bases and J 4 bases, leaving 9 bases between the germline ends. CDR3 size: 13 residues. CDR1 and CDR2 from the germline V gene are LNHDA and SQIVND (reference sequence). DNA of the CDR3: TGTGCCAGTAGTCCCCGTCGATACAATGAGCAGTTCTTC. Its protein product is CASSPRRYNEQFF.

Written as DNA, the CDR3 is TGTGCCAGCAGTTTGGCGACACTGCTTGAAGCTTTCTTT. Translation gives CASSLATLLEAFF. The chain employs TRBV28 and TRBJ1-1, with D unclear. This CDR3 region has 13 residues. Trimming removed 3 bases from V and 7 bases from J, with 12 bases in between. Germline V gene lookup returns CDR1 MDHEN and CDR2 SYDVKM.

CDR3 protein: CAWTEMGYGYTF. CDR3 coding DNA: TGTGCCTGGACCGAGATGGGCTATGGCTACACCTTC. The chain employs TRBV30 and TRBJ1-2; D is undetermined. V shed 4 bases and J shed 4 bases, with 10 bases lying between them. Germline V gene sequence: CDR1 GTSNPN, CDR2 SVGIG (reference sequence). The CDR3 contains 12 residues.

The chain links TRBV4-1 to TRBJ2-1; TRBD2 matches at 14 bases. Germline CDR1 reads MGHRA; CDR2 reads YSYEKL. V was pared by 1 base and J by 8 bases, with 7 bases of the junction left unmatched. The CDR3 covers 17 residues. As DNA, the CDR3 is TGCGCCAGCAGCCAAGCCCGACTAGCGGGAGGGCCAGATGAGCAGTTCTTC. Amino acid sequence: CASSQARLAGGPDEQFF.

The gene calls are TRBV6-1 and TRBJ1-2; D remains ambiguous. Germline CDR1 is MNHNS and CDR2 is SASEGT. Trimming took off 2 bases at V and 5 bases at J, with 15 bases between the two ends. The CDR3 consists of 15 residues. The CDR3 sequence is CASSEIGEAHYGYTF. In DNA form, the CDR3 reads TGTGCCAGCAGTGAAATTGGTGAGGCTCATTATGGCTACACCTTC.

In nucleotides, the CDR3 is TGTGCCAGCATTACCTCCCCCCAAGGGGGCAATGAGCAGTTCTTC. This sequence encodes CASITSPQGGNEQFF. This rearrangement joins TRBV2 to TRBJ2-1, with D perhaps matching TRBD1 (6 bases). V was pared by 7 bases and J by 6 bases, with 19 bases between. The CDR3 sequence is 15 residues long. CDR1 SNHLY and CDR2 FYNNEI come from the germline V gene.

CDR3 DNA sequence: TGTGCCAGCAGCTTGCTATATGATGAGAGAGGTAACTATGGCTACACCTTC. The encoded protein is CASSLLYDERGNYGYTF. The rearrangement uses TRBV5-6 and TRBJ1-2; D remains unclear. The germline V gene has CDR1 SGHDT and CDR2 YYEEEE. V lost 1 base to trimming and J lost 1 base, with 17 bases between them. This CDR3 region has 17 residues.

This clone was seen a single time. The chain uses TRBV5-1 and TRBJ1-1, with 7 bases aligning to TRBD1. Losses at the gene ends were 3 bases for V and 2 bases for J; bases not matched to a gene: 7. Germline V lookup: CDR1 SGHRS, CDR2 YFSETQ. The CDR3 covers 15 residues. CDR3 nucleotide sequence: TGCGCCAGCAGCTATGGGGACAGCGTTAACACTGAAGCTTTCTTT. Amino acid sequence: CASSYGDSVNTEAFF.

The chain employs TRBV5-1 and TRBJ2-1; D perhaps matches TRBD2 (6 bases). CDR1 is SGHRS, CDR2 YFSETQ, per germline. The CDR3 extends over 15 amino acids. Trimming took 2 bases from V and 4 from J, leaving 13 bases between them. The CDR3, as DNA: TGCGCCAGCAGCTTAGCGGGCCCTCCTTACAATGAGCAGTTCTTC. Its protein product is CASSLAGPPYNEQFF.

The V gene is TRBV10-3, the J gene TRBJ2-3; D uncertain. This CDR3 is 13 amino acids long. CDR1 and CDR2 (germline): ENHRY, SYGVKD. The V end lost 0 bases, the J end lost 3 bases, and 4 bases lay between the germline ends. The CDR3 region is CAISESGTDTQYF. The CDR3 DNA reads as TGTGCCATCAGTGAGTCCGGAACAGATACGCAGTATTTT.

The chain employs TRBV7-2 and TRBJ2-5; 9 nucleotides match TRBD1. Trimming at V came to 6 bases and at J to 7 bases, leaving 12 bases not matched to a gene. The CDR3 has 15 residues. Germline values: CDR1 SGHTA, CDR2 FQGNSA. The DNA for the CDR3 is TGTGCCAGCAGACCTACAGGGGGCGGTGGCGGGACCCAGTACTTC. Translated: CASRPTGGGGGTQYF.

This clone appeared a few times. V and J are TRBV15 and TRBJ1-5; D uncertain. CDR3 size: 12 residues. Germline V gene sequence: CDR1 LNHNV, CDR2 YYDKDF (reference sequence). Between the trimmed V and J ends, which lost 3 bases and 7 bases, there was a span of 7 bases. DNA of the CDR3: TGTGCCACCAGCAGTGATCAGCAGCCCCAGCATTTT. It yields the protein CATSSDQQPQHF.

The CDR3: CASKLDRAELYGYTF. CDR3 bases: TGTGCCAGCAAATTGGACAGGGCTGAGCTCTATGGCTACACCTTC. The V gene is TRBV6-1, the J gene TRBJ1-2, with TRBD1 matching 8 bases. The J segment lost 4 bases and the V segment lost 7 bases, leaving 11 bases of the junction unmatched. This CDR3 is 15 amino acids long. Germline V gene lookup returns CDR1 MNHNS and CDR2 SASEGT.

V is TRBV9 and J is TRBJ2-3; D is ambiguous. The CDR3 length is 16 residues. CDR1 is SGDLS, CDR2 YYNGEE, per germline. V lost 0 bases, J lost 3 bases, and 14 bases lay in between. The CDR3 protein is CASSVGSLQRTDTQYF. CDR3 DNA sequence: TGTGCCAGCAGCGTAGGTTCACTACAACGAACAGATACGCAGTATTTT. The whole variable domain, remainder taken from reference TRBV9 and TRBJ2-3, is DSGVTQTPKHLITATGQRVTLRCSPRSGDLSVYWYQQSLDQGLQFLIQYYNGEERAKGNILERFSAQQFPDLHSELNLSSLELGDSALYFCASSVGSLQRTDTQYFGPGTRLTVL.

The rearrangement uses TRBV28 and TRBJ2-2, with D maybe TRBD1 (6 bases). V was cut by 6 bases and J by 3 bases, with 14 bases left in between. This CDR3 contains 15 residues. Looked up from germline, CDR1 is MDHEN and CDR2 is SYDVKM. DNA of the CDR3: TGTGCCAGCAGCCTTCCAGGGGCGGACACCGGGGAGCTGTTTTTT. It translates to CASSLPGADTGELFF.

The chain recombines TRBV5-8 with TRBJ2-1; the match to TRBD2 covers 7 bases. CDR1 and CDR2 (germline): SGHTS, YDEGEE. This CDR3 has 15 residues. V was pared by 4 bases and J by 0 bases, with 4 bases of the junction left unmatched. The CDR3 is CASSLGTTSYNEQFF. The CDR3 nucleotides are TGTGCCAGCAGCCTTGGGACTACCTCCTACAATGAGCAGTTCTTC.

The CDR3 loop reads CASSLTQDQETQYF. The DNA for the CDR3 is TGTGCCAGCAGCTTAACCCAGGACCAAGAGACCCAGTACTTC. The V call is TRBV7-9, the J call TRBJ2-5, with no clear D. The CDR3 is 14 residues long. V lost 2 bases, J lost 0 bases, and 7 bases lay in between. Germline V CDR1 and CDR2: SEHNR, FQNEAQ (reference sequence).

The chain employs TRBV9 and TRBJ2-5; the match to TRBD2 covers 11 bases. The V segment lost 2 bases and the J segment 3 bases; nucleotides outside the gene matches: 3. This CDR3 region has 15 residues. Germline loops: CDR1 SGDLS, CDR2 YYNGEE. Written as DNA, the CDR3 is TGTGCCAGCAGCGTCTCGACTAGCGGGAAAGAGACCCAGTACTTC. It codes for CASSVSTSGKETQYF.

The chain couples TRBV5-4 to TRBJ2-1; a possible D gene is TRBD1 (5 bases). This CDR3 is 13 amino acids long. Germline CDR1 SGHNT, CDR2 YYREEE (reference sequence). V was cut by 5 bases and J by 5 bases, with 11 bases left in between. The chain's CDR3 is CASRVDTNNEQFF. The CDR3 DNA follows: TGTGCCAGCAGAGTGGACACAAACAATGAGCAGTTCTTC.

CDR3 coding DNA: TGTGCCAGCAGGCGGGAACTAGCAGGAGCCGGGGAGCTGTTTTTT. This codes for CASRRELAGAGELFF. The rearrangement uses TRBV5-4 and TRBJ2-2, with D maybe TRBD2 (6 bases). Trimming left V 5 bases short and J 6 bases short, with 17 bases between. CDR1 is SGHNT and CDR2 is YYREEE in the germline V gene (reference sequence). This CDR3 region has 15 residues. Full variable domain (outside the CDR3, taken from reference TRBV5-4 and TRBJ2-2): ETGVTQSPTHLIKTRGQQVTLRCSSQSGHNTVSWYQQALGQGPQFIFQYYREEENGRGNFPPRFSGLQFPNYSSELNVNALELDDSALYLCASRRELAGAGELFFGEGSRLTVL.

The V gene is TRBV28, the J gene TRBJ1-3, with D possibly being TRBD1 (5 bases). Trimming pared 5 bases from V and 4 bases from J, leaving 12 bases between. Germline CDR1 and CDR2: MDHEN and SYDVKM. The CDR3 has 14 residues. DNA for the CDR3: TGTGCCAGCAGTCTCAGGGAATCCGGAAACACCATATATTTT. Protein product: CASSLRESGNTIYF.